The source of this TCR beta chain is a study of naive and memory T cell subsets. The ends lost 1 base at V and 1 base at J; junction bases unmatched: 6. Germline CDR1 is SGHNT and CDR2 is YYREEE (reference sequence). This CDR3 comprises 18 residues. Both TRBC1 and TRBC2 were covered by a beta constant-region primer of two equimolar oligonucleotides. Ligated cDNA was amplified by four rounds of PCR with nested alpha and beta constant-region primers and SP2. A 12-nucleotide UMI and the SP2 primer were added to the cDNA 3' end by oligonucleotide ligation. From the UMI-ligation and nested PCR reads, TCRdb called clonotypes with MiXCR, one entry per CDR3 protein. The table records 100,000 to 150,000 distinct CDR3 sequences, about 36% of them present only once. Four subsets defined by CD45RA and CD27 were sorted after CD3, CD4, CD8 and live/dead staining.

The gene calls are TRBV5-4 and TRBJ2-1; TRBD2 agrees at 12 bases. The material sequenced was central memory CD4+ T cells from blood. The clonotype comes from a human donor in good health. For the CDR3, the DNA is TGTGCCAGCAGCTTGTCCCTTGGGACTAGCGGGTCCTACAATGAGCAGTTCTTC. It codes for CASSLSLGTSGSYNEQFF.